Listed here is a single T cell receptor (beta chain). The table lists this clonotype with many counts. Its antigen specificity is not known. Base qualities were left out, and no much larger clone turns up one base away. TCR cDNA was synthesized by 5'RACE template switching, which introduced a universal primer site and unique molecular identifiers. cDNA synthesis was primed from both the TCR alpha and TCR beta constant segments. Two PCR steps were used to amplify libraries, with sample barcodes and sequencing adapters being added in the second step. Sequencing of libraries was done on Illumina HiSeq 2500 (2x100 bp) or NovaSeq (2x150 bp). The published analysis was carried out like this. Reads were demultiplexed and collapsed into UMI consensus sequences with MIGEC, and V(D)J alignment was performed with MiXCR. Vaccine-responding clonotypes were defined with edgeR using replicate PBMC samples, requiring FDR below 0.01 and a log2 fold change above 5 up to day 15. Each bulk clonotype was labeled CD4 or CD8 based on which sequenced repertoire, CD4 or CD8, contained the clonotype at higher abundance. TCRdb trimmed the raw reads at Q25, called clones with MiXCR and kept productive beta chains. Under each unique CDR3 protein, matching rows form one entry showing the most common genes and DNA. TCRdb's processing, not the authors' own work, is the source of the V and J calls. For this sample there are some 130,000 distinct CDR3 sequences; 6.6% appear just once. The ten largest clones capture more than 0.6% of the sample.

The entry originates in a study of T cells after yellow fever vaccination (dated by TCRdb to about 2019). Regarding the research as a whole: Libraries from fractions with low cell numbers were prepared with the SMART-Seq v4 Ultra Low Input RNA kit. Blood was drawn at multiple timepoints before and after primary and secondary immunization, with bulk PBMC replicates and cell subsets isolated. To track T-cell clones before and after primary and booster YFV17D yellow fever vaccination, bulk TCR alpha and beta repertoires were sequenced longitudinally. The cohort comprised two healthy male donors, one aged 18 to 29 and one aged 30 to 40 years. What the study reported, not specific to this receptor: After the booster, most of the clones that had expanded following primary vaccination were detected again (roughly 96% of CD4 and around 90% of CD8), which suggests that memory was broadly maintained. A small share of clonotypes occurred in both CD4 and CD8 compartments, likely arising from convergent recombination. Computational filtering was required because FACS-sorted repertoires could contain abundant contaminating clonotypes from the bulk population. The study included only a couple of donors, which limits how far the findings can be generalized. The secondary T-cell response was weaker than the primary response but faster, peaking on day 5 instead of day 15.

From the germline V gene (reference sequence), CDR1 is DFQATT and CDR2 is SNEGSKA. The CDR3 covers 12 residues, taking in both the cysteine and the phenylalanine. Only the CDR3 DNA is retained, 36 bases long and in frame from the first base. At the junction V is shortened by 2 bases and J by 6 bases, with 9 bases in between. The sample's treatment or condition, from its label and the paper: live attenuated yellow fever vaccine strain. PBMCs were isolated from peripheral blood using a standard Ficoll-Paque protocol. Dynabeads CD4 and CD8 positive selection kits were used to isolate the CD4 and CD8 T-cell fractions. TriZol was used to extract RNA from bulk PBMCs, from CD4 and CD8 fractions, and from dextramer-positive and dextramer-negative fractions.

This chain joins TRBV20-1 to TRBJ2-3; the D gene is perhaps TRBD2, on 6 matching bases. The receptor was isolated from a man aged 25-45 years who received the YFV17D yellow fever vaccine. The input for sequencing was CD4+ T cells sorted from PBMCs, taken 10 days after the yellow fever booster vaccination. In nucleotide form, the sequence is TGCAGTGCTAGATGGGAGGTTGATACGCAGTATTTT. It specifies CSARWEVDTQYF.